This T cell receptor beta chain emerged from a study of blood T cell repertoires in COVID-19. Clones were sequenced by immunoSEQ multiplex PCR, and TCRdb holds only the in-frame ones, with some missing. The sample consists of 300,000 or so clones, 86% of them appearing once. CDR1 and CDR2 from the germline V gene are GTSNPN and SVGIG (reference sequence). The CDR3 is 14 amino acids. Comments on this clone: Relative to the germline gene, one junction end is altered; a read error may explain this.

V is TRBV30 and J is TRBJ2-3; 8 bases line up with TRBD2. The origin of this receptor is a young woman who had recovered from COVID-19. Sequenced: PBMCs or T cells enriched from blood (not recorded which). CDR3 sequence: CAWMRGAPTDTQYF. In DNA, the CDR3 is TGTGCTTGGATGCGGGGGGCTCCCACAGATACGCAGTATTTT.